The rows below give T cell receptor beta chains drawn from one sample of a study of blood T cell repertoires in COVID-19. TCRdb's copy holds only in-frame clones and misses some; the assay was immunoSEQ multiplex PCR. The sample lists a few hundred thousand clones, roughly 92% occurring once. The sequenced sample was PBMCs or T cells enriched from blood (not recorded which). The origin of the receptors is a woman aged 40 to 55 who had been exposed to COVID-19. Each CDR3 is given with its conserved first and last residue. D genes are given only for firm matches. The listing skips clone size in some rows; elsewhere it reads once, few, many or a size class.

j_call: TRBJ2-1; v_call: TRBV3-1/TRBV3-2; clone_size: NA; d_call: NA; cdr3_nt: TGTGCCAGCAGCCAGTCCCTAGAAGCGGTCATCTACAATGAGCAGTTCTTC; cdr3_aa: CASSQSLEAVIYNEQFF
j_call: TRBJ2-7; v_call: TRBV7-2; clone_size: NA; d_call: TRBD2; cdr3_nt: TGTGCCAGCAGCCAGGGACTAGCGGGGGGGCAGGCTAACGAGCAGTACTTC; cdr3_aa: CASSQGLAGGQANEQYF
j_call: TRBJ2-7; v_call: TRBV7-2; clone_size: NA; d_call: NA; cdr3_nt: TGTGCCAGCAGCCGAGGTAGGGCGGGGCAGTACTTC; cdr3_aa: CASSRGRAGQYF
j_call: TRBJ1-5; v_call: TRBV19; clone_size: NA; d_call: TRBD1; cdr3_nt: TGTGCCAGTAGTGGCGGACAGGGTATCGCCAATCAGCCCCAGCATTTT; cdr3_aa: CASSGGQGIANQPQHF
j_call: TRBJ1-2; v_call: TRBV18; clone_size: NA; d_call: TRBD1; cdr3_nt: TGTGCCAGCTCACTAGGACAGGATAACTATGGCTACACCTTC; cdr3_aa: CASSLGQDNYGYTF
j_call: TRBJ2-5; v_call: TRBV24-1; clone_size: NA; d_call: NA; cdr3_nt: TGTGCCACCAGTGATGACAGAATCCAAGAGACCCAGTACTTC; cdr3_aa: CATSDDRIQETQYF
j_call: TRBJ2-7; v_call: TRBV11-1; clone_size: NA; d_call: TRBD2; cdr3_nt: TGTGCCAGCAGGGGGTCTAGCGGCTCCTACGAGCAGTACTTC; cdr3_aa: CASRGSSGSYEQYF
j_call: TRBJ1-2; v_call: TRBV30; clone_size: NA; d_call: NA; cdr3_nt: TGTGCCTGGAGGGGGCCTCATGGCTACACCTTC; cdr3_aa: CAWRGPHGYTF
j_call: TRBJ1-5; v_call: TRBV3-1/TRBV3-2; clone_size: NA; d_call: NA; cdr3_nt: TGTGCCAGCAGCCTCCCCGATCAGCCCCAGCATTTT; cdr3_aa: CASSLPDQPQHF
j_call: TRBJ1-1; v_call: TRBV15; clone_size: NA; d_call: NA; cdr3_nt: TGTGCCACCAGCAGAGACAGGGGCGTCACTGAAGCTTTCTTT; cdr3_aa: CATSRDRGVTEAFF
j_call: TRBJ1-1; v_call: TRBV30; clone_size: NA; d_call: NA; cdr3_nt: TGTGCCTGGAGTGTCCCATTATCGGGCACTGAAGCTTTCTTT; cdr3_aa: CAWSVPLSGTEAFF
j_call: TRBJ2-7; v_call: TRBV10-3; clone_size: NA; d_call: TRBD1; cdr3_nt: TGTGCCATCAGTCCAAGACAGGGGGATTACGAGCAGTACTTC; cdr3_aa: CAISPRQGDYEQYF
j_call: TRBJ2-7; v_call: TRBV6-2/TRBV6-3; clone_size: NA; d_call: NA; cdr3_nt: TGTGCCAGCAGTTATTTTTTGGGGGCGAACTCCTACGAGCAGTACTTC; cdr3_aa: CASSYFLGANSYEQYF
j_call: TRBJ1-5; v_call: TRBV19; clone_size: NA; d_call: TRBD1; cdr3_nt: TGTGCCAGTAGGGGTCCCGGGACAGGTTCCATAGTTGGCAATCAGCCCCAGCATTTT; cdr3_aa: CASRGPGTGSIVGNQPQHF
j_call: TRBJ1-2; v_call: TRBV27; clone_size: NA; d_call: NA; cdr3_nt: TGTGCCAGTGGACAGCTTTACAGCTACACCTTC; cdr3_aa: CASGQLYSYTF
j_call: TRBJ2-1; v_call: TRBV6-2/TRBV6-3; clone_size: NA; d_call: NA; cdr3_nt: TGTGCCAGCAGTTCAGAGGCCTATCCAGTTCGTGAGCAGTTCTTC; cdr3_aa: CASSSEAYPVREQFF
j_call: TRBJ2-1; v_call: TRBV7-2; clone_size: NA; d_call: NA; cdr3_nt: TGTGCCAGCAGCTTAGTGTCCAGTAATGAGCAGTTCTTC; cdr3_aa: CASSLVSSNEQFF
j_call: TRBJ1-2; v_call: TRBV25-1; clone_size: NA; d_call: NA; cdr3_nt: TGTGCCAGCAGTGAATTGAGTGCAAATAACTATGGCTACACCTTC; cdr3_aa: CASSELSANNYGYTF
j_call: TRBJ1-4; v_call: TRBV5-6; clone_size: NA; d_call: TRBD1; cdr3_nt: TGTGCCAGCAGCTTGTCCGGGACAGGTCGTGAAAAACTGTTTTTT; cdr3_aa: CASSLSGTGREKLFF
j_call: TRBJ1-2; v_call: TRBV7-2; clone_size: NA; d_call: NA; cdr3_nt: TGTGCCAGCAGCTTAGGTCTCCAGGGAGGCTACACCTTC; cdr3_aa: CASSLGLQGGYTF
j_call: TRBJ1-1; v_call: TRBV20-1; clone_size: NA; d_call: NA; cdr3_nt: TGCAGTGCTAGTTGGGGGCCAACCATGAACACTGAAGCTTTCTTT; cdr3_aa: CSASWGPTMNTEAFF
j_call: TRBJ1-1; v_call: TRBV29-1; clone_size: NA; d_call: NA; cdr3_nt: TGCAGCGTCCAACACAGGGTAGAAGAGCGCACTGAAGCTTTCTTT; cdr3_aa: CSVQHRVEERTEAFF
j_call: TRBJ1-1; v_call: TRBV5-4; clone_size: NA; d_call: TRBD1; cdr3_nt: TGTGCCAGCAGCTTTAAACAGGGGGCCGGCACTGAAGCTTTCTTT; cdr3_aa: CASSFKQGAGTEAFF
j_call: TRBJ2-3; v_call: TRBV3-1/TRBV3-2; clone_size: NA; d_call: TRBD2; cdr3_nt: TGTGCCAGCAGCCCCGGGGGGGCCAGAGATACGCAGTATTTT; cdr3_aa: CASSPGGARDTQYF
j_call: TRBJ2-1; v_call: TRBV7-3; clone_size: NA; d_call: TRBD2; cdr3_nt: TGTGCCAGCAGCGCCCTAGCGGGAGGCCCCTACAATGAGCAGTTCTTC; cdr3_aa: CASSALAGGPYNEQFF
j_call: TRBJ2-1; v_call: TRBV11-3; clone_size: NA; d_call: TRBD1; cdr3_nt: TGTGCCAGCAGCCAGGGACAGGGGCGAAACAATGAGCAGTTCTTC; cdr3_aa: CASSQGQGRNNEQFF
j_call: TRBJ2-2; v_call: TRBV30; clone_size: NA; d_call: TRBD1; cdr3_nt: TGTGCCTGGAGTGCAGGGGGCGCGAACACCGGGGAGCTGTTTTTT; cdr3_aa: CAWSAGGANTGELFF
j_call: TRBJ1-5; v_call: TRBV18; clone_size: NA; d_call: TRBD1; cdr3_nt: TGTGCCAGCTCACCCTCACAGGGGCGGGGTAGCAATCAGCCCCAGCATTTT; cdr3_aa: CASSPSQGRGSNQPQHF
j_call: TRBJ2-2; v_call: TRBV24-1; clone_size: NA; d_call: TRBD1; cdr3_nt: TGTGCCAGCGCAGGGGGCTTCGGCGGGGAGCTGTTTTTT; cdr3_aa: CASAGGFGGELFF
j_call: TRBJ1-3; v_call: TRBV5-6; clone_size: NA; d_call: NA; cdr3_nt: TGTGCCAGCAGCTTCGGGGGGATTGGAAACACCATATATTTT; cdr3_aa: CASSFGGIGNTIYF
j_call: TRBJ1-1; v_call: TRBV6-6; clone_size: NA; d_call: NA; cdr3_nt: TGTGCCAGCAGTTACAGAGAGACAGATGCTTTCTTT; cdr3_aa: CASSYRETDAFF
j_call: TRBJ2-2; v_call: TRBV9; clone_size: NA; d_call: NA; cdr3_nt: TGTGCCAGCAGTACCTCCGGGTCCCGAATCGCCGGGGAGCTGTTTTTT; cdr3_aa: CASSTSGSRIAGELFF
j_call: TRBJ2-7; v_call: TRBV12-3/TRBV12-4; clone_size: NA; d_call: NA; cdr3_nt: TGTGCCAGCCGTCTGGGGCCGGACTACGAGCAGTACTTC; cdr3_aa: CASRLGPDYEQYF
j_call: TRBJ2-1; v_call: TRBV2; clone_size: NA; d_call: TRBD2; cdr3_nt: TGTGCCAGCAGGGCTAGCGGGAAGGGTGGCAATGAGCAGTTCTTC; cdr3_aa: CASRASGKGGNEQFF
j_call: TRBJ2-7; v_call: TRBV11-3; clone_size: NA; d_call: TRBD1; cdr3_nt: TGTGCCAGCAGCATAAGACAGGGGTACGAGCAGTACTTC; cdr3_aa: CASSIRQGYEQYF
j_call: TRBJ2-7; v_call: TRBV27; clone_size: NA; d_call: TRBD1; cdr3_nt: TGTGCCAGCAGTTCCGCGACAGGGCTCAAAACGGACGAGCAGTACTTC; cdr3_aa: CASSSATGLKTDEQYF
j_call: TRBJ2-1; v_call: TRBV24-1; clone_size: once; d_call: TRBD2; cdr3_nt: TGTGCCACCAGTGATCTGGGGGAGGGCCGGAGCGCCTACAATGAGCAGTTCTTC; cdr3_aa: CATSDLGEGRSAYNEQFF
j_call: TRBJ1-1; v_call: TRBV20-1; clone_size: NA; d_call: NA; cdr3_nt: TGCAGTGCAGTGGTACGGGCTGAAGCTTTCTTT; cdr3_aa: CSAVVRAEAFF
j_call: TRBJ2-3; v_call: TRBV5-1; clone_size: NA; d_call: NA; cdr3_nt: TGCGCCAGCAGCTCAGAAGGGAGGCTGACAGATACGCAGTATTTT; cdr3_aa: CASSSEGRLTDTQYF
j_call: TRBJ1-2; v_call: TRBV11-3; clone_size: NA; d_call: TRBD1; cdr3_nt: TGTGCCAGCAGCCCACGGACAGGGGGCCGTGACTATGGCTACACCTTC; cdr3_aa: CASSPRTGGRDYGYTF
j_call: TRBJ2-7; v_call: TRBV7-2; clone_size: many; d_call: TRBD2; cdr3_nt: TGTGCCAGCAGCTTATATGGCGGGAGGGCCCTGTACTTC; cdr3_aa: CASSLYGGRALYF
j_call: TRBJ1-4; v_call: TRBV2; clone_size: once; d_call: TRBD1; cdr3_nt: TGTGCCAGCAGGTGGACAGGGGGCTTTGAAAAACTGTTTTTT; cdr3_aa: CASRWTGGFEKLFF
j_call: TRBJ1-1; v_call: TRBV7-9; clone_size: few; d_call: TRBD1; cdr3_nt: TGTGCCAGCAGCTTGTTACCCGGGACAGGGAAGACTGAAGCTTTCTTT; cdr3_aa: CASSLLPGTGKTEAFF
j_call: TRBJ2-3; v_call: TRBV11-3; clone_size: NA; d_call: TRBD2; cdr3_nt: TGTGCCAGCAGCCGGGGACTACCAAAGAGTGATACGCAGTATTTT; cdr3_aa: CASSRGLPKSDTQYF
j_call: TRBJ1-4; v_call: TRBV2; clone_size: NA; d_call: TRBD1; cdr3_nt: TGTGCCAGCAGTGAAACTGCCGATAAGCTGACAGGGAAGGATGAAAAACTGTTTTTT; cdr3_aa: CASSETADKLTGKDEKLFF
j_call: TRBJ2-3; v_call: TRBV9; clone_size: NA; d_call: TRBD2; cdr3_nt: TGTGCCAGCAGCGTAGGGACGGGACTAGCGGGGTCACTCACAGATACGCAGTATTTT; cdr3_aa: CASSVGTGLAGSLTDTQYF